A single sample gave rise to the 27 T cell receptor beta chains below, sequenced in a study of cytomegalovirus exposure and HLA in healthy donors. The PCR ran on 60 Vbeta and 13 Jbeta primers. Only in-frame clones appear in the TCRdb table, and some are missing; sequencing was by immunoSEQ multiplex PCR. Found here are 150,000 or so clones; the top ten clones hold about 1.6%. The sequencing sample was made of PBMCs. These receptors originate from a woman between 50 and 59 years old in good health and CMV-seronegative.

V usage is TRBV5-1 and J usage is TRBJ2-1, with 7 bases matching TRBD1. There are 15 residues in the CDR3. The germline gives CDR1 SGHRS, CDR2 YFSETQ. Unmatched junction bases numbered 10, after V lost 1 base and J lost 9 bases. The CDR3 DNA reads TGCGCCAGCAGCTTGTGGGGAAGGGGGCAGGGTGAGCAGTTCTTC. Its protein is CASSLWGRGQGEQFF.

This chain connects TRBV11-2 to TRBJ2-1, with TRBD1 identical over 10 bases. Germline V gene lookup returns CDR1 SGHAT and CDR2 FQNNGV. CDR3 size: 15 residues. Trimming removed 5 bases from V and 7 bases from J; junction bases left unmatched: 8. For the CDR3, the DNA is TGTGCCAGCAGCCAGGGACAGGGGTGGAGTAATGAGCAGTTCTTC. Its protein product is CASSQGQGWSNEQFF. The variable domain in full, completed from reference TRBV11-2 and TRBJ2-1, reads EAGVAQSPRYKIIEKRQSVAFWCNPISGHATLYWYQQILGQGPKLLIQFQNNGVVDDSQLPKDRFSAERLKGVDSTLKIQPAKLEDSAVYLCASSQGQGWSNEQFFGPGTRLTVL.

This chain links TRBV14 with TRBJ1-2; no clear D gene. Germline CDR1 SGHDN, CDR2 FVKESK. V shed 1 base and J shed 5 bases, with 17 bases lying between them. The CDR3 runs 16 residues. The CDR3 region is CASSQGIVGRGYGYTF. The CDR3 nucleotides are TGTGCCAGCAGCCAAGGAATTGTTGGGCGCGGGTATGGCTACACCTTC.

The genes are TRBV7-3 and TRBJ1-5, with D hard to call. V lost 3 bases and J lost 3, with 6 bases in between. CDR1 is SGHTA and CDR2 is FQGTGA in the germline V gene. The length of the CDR3 is 13 residues. This CDR3 is CASSLVANQPQHF. For the CDR3, the DNA is TGTGCCAGCAGCTTGGTGGCCAATCAGCCCCAGCATTTT.

The chain employs TRBV18 and TRBJ2-2; a weak D match, TRBD2 (6 bases). With 1 base removed from V and 6 bases from J, the gap between germline ends came to 12 bases. Per the germline V gene, CDR1 is KGHSH and CDR2 is LQKENI. The CDR3 totals 15 residues. The CDR3 DNA sequence: TGTGCCAGCTCACCACGGGAGGTAGTGGCCGGGGAGCTGTTTTTT. Translated: CASSPREVVAGELFF.

This chain joins TRBV7-2 and TRBJ1-4; 8 bases match TRBD1. Germline CDR1 SGHTA, CDR2 FQGNSA. The junction had 5 bases not matched to a gene; V was cut back by 4 bases and J by 7 bases. The CDR3 has 14 residues. The CDR3: CASSSRGLGEKLFF. CDR3 sequence (DNA): TGTGCCAGCAGCTCCAGGGGGCTGGGTGAAAAACTGTTTTTT. Based on the CDR3 plus reference TRBV7-2 and TRBJ1-4, the full variable domain is GAGVSQSPSNKVTEKGKDVELRCDPISGHTALYWYRQSLGQGLEFLIYFQGNSAPDKSGLPSDRFSAERTGGSVSTLTIQRTQQEDSAVYLCASSSRGLGEKLFFGSGTQLSVL.

Here the CDR3 reads CASQPAGGSNQPQHF. The DNA of the CDR3 is TGTGCCAGCCAACCAGCGGGGGGGAGCAATCAGCCCCAGCATTTT. This chain uses TRBV6-1 with TRBJ1-5; a possible D gene is TRBD1 (5 bases). The germline gives CDR1 MNHNS, CDR2 SASEGT. The V end was cut by 8 bases, the J end by 1 base, with 15 bases between. The CDR3 totals 15 residues.

The chain uses TRBV30 and TRBJ1-4; D remains ambiguous. This CDR3 region has 15 residues. V gave up 4 bases and J gave up 8 bases, with 20 bases separating them. Per the germline V gene, CDR1 is GTSNPN and CDR2 is SVGIG (reference sequence). The DNA for the CDR3 is TGTGCCTGGATTCCCGCGGGGTACCGCCGGGAAAAACTGTTTTTT. This gives the protein CAWIPAGYRREKLFF.

The chain carries TRBV29-1 and TRBJ1-2, with 7 bases matching TRBD1. CDR3 size: 12 residues. J was trimmed by 3 bases and V by 3 bases; bases with no gene match: 1. In germline, CDR1 is SQVTM, CDR2 ANQGSEA. CDR3 protein: CSVDRGDYGYTF. In nucleotides, the CDR3 is TGCAGCGTTGACAGGGGGGACTATGGCTACACCTTC.

The CDR3 loop reads CAWSVDRVNGYTF. CDR3 coding DNA: TGTGCCTGGAGTGTAGACAGGGTTAATGGCTACACCTTC. The genes are TRBV30 and TRBJ1-2, with 7 bases that match TRBD1. The V segment lost 0 bases and the J segment 6 bases; nucleotides outside the gene matches: 4. The germline V gene encodes CDR1 GTSNPN and CDR2 SVGIG (reference sequence). This CDR3 comprises 13 residues.

The gene calls are TRBV6-1 and TRBJ1-4; D is undetermined. This CDR3 spans 14 amino acids. Germline assignment: CDR1 MNHNS and CDR2 SASEGT. Trimming took 6 bases from V and 1 from J, leaving 9 bases between them. This chain's CDR3 is CASRRGITNEKLFF. Here the CDR3 DNA reads TGTGCCAGCAGACGCGGAATAACTAATGAAAAACTGTTTTTT.

V is TRBV2 and J is TRBJ2-2, with a tentative D call TRBD2 (5 bases). With 6 bases removed from V and 7 bases from J, the gap between germline ends came to 15 bases. The CDR3 extends over 14 amino acids. In germline, CDR1 is SNHLY, CDR2 FYNNEI. This CDR3 reads CASRKDSAGGELFF. CDR3 bases: TGTGCCAGCAGAAAGGACTCAGCCGGCGGGGAGCTGTTTTTT.

This rearrangement joins TRBV7-2 to TRBJ2-2, with 11 bases that match TRBD2. Germline values: CDR1 SGHTA, CDR2 FQGNSA. The CDR3 runs 19 residues. J lost 2 bases, V lost 5 bases, and 13 bases had no gene match. The CDR3: CASSARGGGLADNTGELFF. The CDR3 DNA follows: TGTGCCAGCAGCGCCAGGGGTGGGGGACTAGCGGATAACACCGGGGAGCTGTTTTTT.

V usage is TRBV6-6 and J usage is TRBJ1-5; the match to TRBD1 covers 7 bases. Per germline, CDR1 MNHNY and CDR2 SVGAGI (reference sequence). V shed 0 bases and J 6 bases; nucleotides not matched to a gene: 2. This CDR3 comprises 14 residues. DNA of the CDR3: TGTGCCAGCAGTTACTCGACAGGGACTCAGCCCCAGCATTTT. Translating it yields CASSYSTGTQPQHF.

The chain is built from TRBV9 and TRBJ2-5, with TRBD2 matching over 11 bases. The CDR3 contains 17 residues. Germline-derived CDR1 and CDR2 are SGDLS and YYNGEE. With V trimmed by 0 bases and J by 1 base, 5 bases remained unmatched. The DNA for the CDR3 is TGTGCCAGCAGCGTAGGACTAGCGGGGACAAGCCAAGAGACCCAGTACTTC. Encoded protein: CASSVGLAGTSQETQYF.

J is TRBJ2-3 and V is TRBV5-1; the match to TRBD2 covers 9 bases. The trim removed 4 bases at V and 2 bases at J, leaving 8 bases unmatched. Germline V lookup: CDR1 SGHRS, CDR2 YFSETQ. The CDR3 contains 16 residues. CDR3 DNA: TGCGCCAGCAGCACCGTAGCGGGAGCGACCACAGATACGCAGTATTTT. Translating gives CASSTVAGATTDTQYF.

The rearrangement joins TRBV28 to TRBJ1-2, with TRBD1 as a possible D gene (5 bases). V dropped 7 bases and J dropped 4 bases, with 16 bases sitting between them. Germline V gives CDR1 MDHEN, CDR2 SYDVKM. The CDR3 is 14 amino acids. CDR3 in amino acids: CASKLGRGIYGYTF. The CDR3 region has the DNA TGTGCCAGCAAATTGGGACGGGGGATCTATGGCTACACCTTC.

The chain joins TRBV19 to TRBJ2-7; weak D call: TRBD1 (6 bases). Trimming removed 1 base from V and 2 bases from J, with 9 bases in between. The CDR3 spans 14 residues. The germline V gene encodes CDR1 LNHDA and CDR2 SQIVND (reference sequence). The CDR3: CASSIAGATYEQYF. As DNA, the CDR3 is TGTGCCAGTAGTATAGCAGGGGCCACCTACGAGCAGTACTTC.

The rearrangement links TRBV6-5 to TRBJ2-3; 9 bases line up with TRBD2. The V and J ends lost 6 bases and 0 bases, in that order; junction bases with no gene match: 4. The CDR3 extends over 15 amino acids. Germline V CDR1 and CDR2: MNHEY, SVGAGI. The CDR3: CASRERGASTDTQYF. CDR3 DNA: TGTGCCAGCAGAGAGCGGGGGGCTAGCACAGATACGCAGTATTTT.

V and J are TRBV12-5 and TRBJ1-2, with TRBD1 identical over 11 bases. The CDR3 loop spans 14 amino acids. V was pared by 9 bases and J by 4 bases, with 7 bases of the junction left unmatched. CDR1 and CDR2 (germline): LGHNT, FRNRAP. In DNA form, the CDR3 reads TGTGCTAGCGGAAGGACAGGGGGCAGCTATGGCTACACCTTC. Translating it yields CASGRTGGSYGYTF.

The CDR3 loop is CASSWGQGSNTGELFF. CDR3 coding DNA: TGTGCCAGCAGCTGGGGACAGGGATCGAACACCGGGGAGCTGTTTTTT. The chain couples TRBV5-4 to TRBJ2-2, with 9 nucleotides matching TRBD1. Germline CDR1 SGHNT, CDR2 YYREEE (reference sequence). This CDR3 is 16 amino acids long. Trimming at V came to 3 bases and at J to 0 bases, leaving 3 bases not matched to a gene.

V gene TRBV7-9 combines with J gene TRBJ1-1; TRBD1 matches 7 bases. The germline gives CDR1 SEHNR, CDR2 FQNEAQ (reference sequence). V was clipped by 5 bases and J by 7 bases; unmatched bases: 7. The CDR3 is 13 amino acids. In nucleotides, the CDR3 is TGTGCCAGCAGCCCTGGGACAGATCTTGAAGCTTTCTTT. Amino acid sequence: CASSPGTDLEAFF.

This chain connects TRBV19 to TRBJ1-1; D is undetermined. Germline loops: CDR1 LNHDA, CDR2 SQIVND (reference sequence). The CDR3 is 14 residues long. The germline V and J ends were trimmed by 7 bases and 5 bases, with 17 bases remaining between them. The CDR3 DNA sequence: TGTGCCAGTACCTACACCCTGGGAGGGACTGAAGCTTTCTTT. This sequence encodes CASTYTLGGTEAFF.

As for this clone: Other DNA sequences in the same sample also yield this CDR3. The V and J genes are TRBV5-1 and TRBJ2-7; 9 bases are shared with TRBD2. J gave up 1 base and V 2 bases, and 1 base lay outside the gene matches. The CDR3 covers 14 residues. Per the germline V gene, CDR1 is SGHRS and CDR2 is YFSETQ. Here the CDR3 DNA reads TGCGCCAGCAGCTTTAGCGGGGGATCCTACGAGCAGTACTTC. Translation: CASSFSGGSYEQYF.

Here the CDR3 DNA reads TGTGCCAGCAGCCCACGACAGGGAGAGGGCTCCTACGAGCAGTACTTC. Translated: CASSPRQGEGSYEQYF. V is TRBV7-2 and J is TRBJ2-7, with 7 bases identical to TRBD1. Germline lookup yields CDR1 SGHTA and CDR2 FQGNSA. The CDR3 covers 16 residues. After removal of 5 bases from V and 0 bases from J, the junction contained 10 bases not matched to a gene.

V is TRBV18 and J is TRBJ2-3; 9 bases are a match to TRBD1. The V gene's germline CDR1 is KGHSH and CDR2 LQKENI. The V segment lost 4 bases and the J segment 3 bases; nucleotides outside the gene matches: 5. The CDR3 length is 15 residues. CDR3 protein: CASSHRTGATDTQYF. In DNA form, the CDR3 reads TGTGCCAGCTCACACAGGACAGGGGCGACAGATACGCAGTATTTT.

The chain joins TRBV29-1 to TRBJ2-7; unclear D gene. The CDR3 has 13 residues. The germline gives CDR1 SQVTM, CDR2 ANQGSEA. V lost 2 bases, J lost 2 bases, and 10 bases lay in between. Written as DNA, the CDR3 is TGCAGCGTTGAAACTGCCTTTACCTACGAGCAGTACTTC. This codes for CSVETAFTYEQYF.